Described below is a single T cell receptor (beta chain) sequence and its context. What it recognizes is unknown. One entry per CDR3 protein, called by TCRdb with MiXCR from the RT-PCR reads. This table holds roughly 650,000 distinct CDR3 sequences, 14% found once. The sample belongs to a study of response to subunit inactivated influenza vaccine. Germline CDR1 and CDR2: SEHNR and FQNEAQ (reference sequence). The CDR3 contains 16 residues. Trimming took 2 bases from V and 0 from J, leaving 11 bases between them. General study findings and limits: Researchers suggested that each seasonal influenza vaccination recruits few new T cells.

This TCR was recovered from a man aged 50 or older who received an inactivated influenza vaccine. Sequencing was performed on PBMCs from blood, taken less than 15 days before vaccination. This rearrangement joins TRBV7-9 to TRBJ2-1, with D perhaps TRBD1 or TRBD2 (5 bases each). The CDR3 DNA follows: TGTGCCAGCAGCTTAAATTGGGGGAGCTCCTACAATGAGCAGTTCTTC. Its protein product is CASSLNWGSSYNEQFF.